This T cell receptor beta chain was documented in a study of blood T cell repertoires in COVID-19. Study overall: Samples of COVID-19 (acute and convalescent) were obtained from the United States, Italy and Spain. PBMCs, B-cell-depleted T cells, or T cells were the source of the cDNA or gDNA that made up the material.

Seattle-derived patients entered the study during active infection and were followed longitudinally. Authors' analysis steps: Estimated nucleated cell counts came from reference gene primer amplification. TCRdb's copy holds only in-frame clones and misses some; the assay was immunoSEQ multiplex PCR. V, J and clone size derive from that table, while D and trimming were established from the DNA sequence. This repertoire shows roughly 150,000 clones, around four fifths found once; its top ten account for less than 3%. V lost 6 bases and J lost 4, with 16 bases in between. The CDR3 is made up of 16 amino acids. Germline assignment: CDR1 SGHTA and CDR2 FQGNSA.

This receptor was taken from a woman of 80 years or more with COVID-19, enrolled during active disease. Sequencing was done on a sample of peripheral blood. The V gene is TRBV7-2, the J gene TRBJ1-6, with a tentative D call TRBD1 (6 bases). The chain's CDR3 is CASSSYTGSYNSPLHF. CDR3 bases: TGTGCCAGCAGTTCATACACAGGGTCGTATAATTCACCCCTCCACTTT.